This note documents a single TCR beta chain sequence. Antigen specificity is unknown. This sample was taken from a study of blood T cells in healthy people across ages. Study summary: Capturing about one barcoded beta molecule per two T cells was achieved by template switching. Study conclusions and caveats: Per million T cells, TCR beta diversity dropped about linearly as age rose. Underestimates were what the diversity estimates from one million T cells were considered to be.

The second PCR ran roughly 6 to 11 cycles with a sample-barcoded 5' primer and J-beta primers. TCRdb re-analysed the 5' RACE reads in MiXCR, keeping a single row per CDR3 protein. The repertoire holds some 860,000 distinct CDR3 sequences, with more than 55% as singletons. V was pared by 10 bases and J by 5 bases, with 8 bases between. This CDR3 has 10 residues. Germline lookup yields CDR1 MNHEY and CDR2 SVGAGI. J is TRBJ1-2 and V is TRBV6-5; D is uncertain. The sequenced sample was blood. This sequence was found in a man between 40 and 49 years old in good health. CDR3 nucleotide sequence: TGTGCCACTCTGGATTATGGCTACACCTTC. Protein: CATLDYGYTF.